This TCR beta chain originates from a study of OX40 agonist ivuxolimab in advanced cancers. Study-level background: Clinicians treated patients with ivuxolimab, an agonistic anti-OX40 (CD134) antibody. The mean age was roughly 60 years, ranging from roughly 23 to 80, with around four fifths of participants male. Partial responses, seen in three patients, involved one hepatocellular carcinoma and two cutaneous melanomas.

CDR1 is SGHTA and CDR2 is FQGNSA in the germline V gene. This CDR3 has 12 amino acids. Trimming cost V 4 bases and J 8 bases, with 11 bases left between them. Regarding the study as a whole: At doses 0.1 to 3.0 mg/kg, CD4+ and CD8+ clones expanded.

With respect to this clone: Antigen: not known.

Clones were sequenced by immunoSEQ multiplex PCR, and TCRdb holds only the in-frame ones, with some missing. This sample has approximately 54,000 clones, with under 95% found just once. Specimen: CD4+ or CD8+ T cells sorted from blood, collected in a trial of the OX40 agonist ivuxolimab. The receptor's source is an adult with an advanced solid tumor such as melanoma, head and neck, liver or kidney cancer. The chain combines TRBV7-2 with TRBJ1-1; the D is unclear. The CDR3 region is CASSSAPGEAFF. CDR3 DNA: TGTGCCAGCAGCTCCGCGCCGGGGGAAGCTTTCTTT.